This T cell receptor (beta chain) was documented in a study of PD-L1 blockade in urothelial cancer. Regarding time point: pretreatment peripheral blood. Patients were living with locally advanced or metastatic urothelial carcinoma. Using immunoSEQ multiplex PCR, the repertoire was profiled, and TCRdb retains in-frame clones only, with some absent. The sample includes about 85,000 clones, over 65% of them seen just once. The sequencing here drew on PBMCs, taken around atezolizumab (anti-PD-L1) treatment. The TCR sequence derives from a man aged 60-69 years with urothelial cancer.

The CDR3 nucleotides are TGTGCCAGCAGCCCAAGCGGGGGGAATGGCTACGAGCAGTACTTC. It specifies CASSPSGGNGYEQYF. V usage is TRBV5-4 and J usage is TRBJ2-7, with TRBD2 matching over 9 bases. The trim removed 4 bases at V and 3 bases at J, leaving 8 bases unmatched. This CDR3 comprises 15 residues. In germline, CDR1 is SGHNT, CDR2 YYREEE (reference sequence).